Listed below are T cell receptor beta chains from one sample, sequenced in a study of blood T cell repertoires in COVID-19. The repertoire was sequenced with immunoSEQ multiplex PCR; TCRdb's copy has only in-frame clones and lacks some. This sample has about 75,000 clones; 65% to 90% occur once, and the top ten carry about a fifth. The sample was peripheral blood. These receptors came from a woman in her fifties or sixties with acute or convalescent COVID-19. Each CDR3 is given with its conserved first and last residue. The D gene is left open where the match is weak. Clone sizes are given selectively: once, few, many, or a class where the clone is expanded.

>TRBD2|TRBV11-2|18|NA|TRBJ2-2
CASSLVPAGGPNTGELFF
TGTGCCAGCAGCTTAGTCCCAGCGGGAGGGCCGAACACCGGGGAGCTGTTTTTT
>NA|TRBV5-1|15|NA|TRBJ1-1
CASSLEGAGNTEAFF
TGCGCCAGCAGCTTGGAAGGGGCCGGGAACACTGAAGCTTTCTTT
>NA|TRBV15|14|NA|TRBJ2-7
CATSAGRVPLEQYF
TGTGCCACCAGCGCAGGCAGGGTCCCCCTCGAGCAGTACTTC
>TRBD1|TRBV6-5|15|NA|TRBJ1-2
CASSQNRGPNYGYTF
TGTGCCAGCAGTCAGAACAGGGGGCCTAACTATGGCTACACCTTC
>NA|TRBV13|14|once|TRBJ2-5
CASSLSAFTETQYF
TGTGCCAGCAGCTTAAGCGCCTTCACGGAGACCCAGTACTTC
>TRBD2|TRBV24-1|15|once|TRBJ2-1
CATSDRLAGNNEQFF
TGTGCCACCAGTGATCGACTAGCGGGAAACAATGAGCAGTTCTTC
>NA|TRBV19|14|NA|TRBJ1-5
CASSIVSSNQPQHF
TGTGCCAGTAGTATAGTCTCCTCGAATCAGCCCCAGCATTTT
>TRBD2|TRBV5-6|16|NA|TRBJ2-1
CASSLVSGSSYNEQFF
TGTGCCAGCAGCTTGGTGAGCGGGAGCTCCTACAATGAGCAGTTCTTC
>NA|TRBV9|14|NA|TRBJ2-5
CASSAQGFQETQYF
TGTGCCAGCAGCGCACAGGGTTTTCAAGAGACCCAGTACTTC
>NA|TRBV28|14|NA|TRBJ1-2
CASSPNGPYYGYTF
TGTGCCAGCAGTCCGAATGGCCCTTACTATGGCTACACCTTC
>NA|TRBV5-4|14|many|TRBJ1-2
CASSLGGGGNGYTF
TGTGCCAGCAGCTTGGGCGGGGGCGGCAATGGCTACACCTTC
>TRBD2|TRBV5-1|16|NA|TRBJ2-7
CASTIGTSGFPYEQYF
TGCGCCAGCACCATCGGGACTAGCGGGTTTCCCTACGAGCAGTACTTC